These T cell receptor beta chains were read from a single sample in a study of blood T cells in healthy people across ages. TCRdb recomputed calls from the 5' RACE reads with MiXCR, one row per CDR3 protein. The sample lists 650,000 to 1,000,000 distinct CDR3 sequences, about 34% occurring once. Sequencing was performed on blood. Source of these receptors: a man between 18 and 29 years old in good health. The CDR3 runs from the conserved cysteine through the conserved F or W. Fields, in order: V gene, clone size, D gene, J gene, CDR3 length, CDR3 DNA, CDR3 protein. A D gene is named only where the DNA matches it firmly. The listing skips clone size in some rows; elsewhere it reads once, few, many or a size class.

V: TRBV20-1
size: -
D: -
J: TRBJ1-1
length: 15
DNA: TGCAGTGCTACCGACGACCGGGACTCGAACACTGAAGCTTTCTTT
CDR3: CSATDDRDSNTEAFF

V: TRBV12-3/TRBV12-4
size: few
D: -
J: TRBJ1-1
length: 16
DNA: TGTGCCAGCAGGCCCCCCCTGACAGGTCGGATCACTGAAGCTTTCTTT
CDR3: CASRPPLTGRITEAFF

V: TRBV2
size: few
D: -
J: TRBJ1-2
length: 14
DNA: TGTGCCAGCAGCATATCAATGATTGGGTATGGCTACACCTTC
CDR3: CASSISMIGYGYTF

V: TRBV11-2
size: -
D: -
J: TRBJ2-5
length: 16
DNA: TGTGCCAGCAGCTTCCCACAGGGATTAGCCTACAATGAGCAGTACTTC
CDR3: CASSFPQGLAYNEQYF

V: TRBV27
size: once
D: -
J: TRBJ1-2
length: 12
DNA: TGTGCCACCTCGGACAGTATCTATGGCTACACCTTC
CDR3: CATSDSIYGYTF

V: TRBV4-2
size: -
D: -
J: TRBJ2-1
length: 14
DNA: TGTGCCAGCAGCCAAGGGCTAGATTACAATGAGCAGTTCTTC
CDR3: CASSQGLDYNEQFF

V: TRBV6-2/TRBV6-3
size: many
D: -
J: TRBJ2-5
length: 11
DNA: TGTGCCAGCAGTTATCGGGAGACCCAGTACTTC
CDR3: CASSYRETQYF

V: TRBV12-3/TRBV12-4
size: many
D: -
J: TRBJ2-3
length: 15
DNA: TGTGCCAGCAGTTTGGCCGGGGGAGCCACAGATACGCAGTATTTT
CDR3: CASSLAGGATDTQYF

V: TRBV6-2/TRBV6-3
size: -
D: TRBD2
J: TRBJ2-7
length: 14
DNA: TGTGCCAGCAGGACTAGCGGGGCTTACAATGAGCAGTACTTC
CDR3: CASRTSGAYNEQYF

V: TRBV7-6
size: -
D: -
J: TRBJ1-1
length: 15
DNA: TGTGCCAGCAGCACTCGGGAGGGCAGGAACACTGAAGCTTTCTTT
CDR3: CASSTREGRNTEAFF

V: TRBV18
size: once
D: -
J: TRBJ2-1
length: 14
DNA: TGTGCCAGCTCACCACCCCGACAGAACAATGAGCAGTTCTTC
CDR3: CASSPPRQNNEQFF

V: TRBV28
size: -
D: -
J: TRBJ2-7
length: 13
DNA: TGTGCCAGCAGTCCCCCCCGAGCGGACGAGCAGTACTTC
CDR3: CASSPPRADEQYF

V: TRBV14
size: few
D: TRBD1
J: TRBJ1-2
length: 15
DNA: TGTGCCAGCAGCCAATTGGACAGGGCGGACTATGGCTACACCTTC
CDR3: CASSQLDRADYGYTF

V: TRBV28
size: -
D: TRBD1
J: TRBJ1-5
length: 16
DNA: TGTGCCAGCAGTTTAGGGACAGGGAGAGACAATCAGCCCCAGCATTTT
CDR3: CASSLGTGRDNQPQHF

V: TRBV5-1
size: -
D: -
J: TRBJ2-3
length: 17
DNA: TGCGCCAGCAGCTGGAAAGTGAGGAACCCTAGCACAGATACGCAGTATTTT
CDR3: CASSWKVRNPSTDTQYF

V: TRBV12-3/TRBV12-4
size: many
D: -
J: TRBJ1-2
length: 12
DNA: TGTGCCAGCAGTGTTGGAGGGGATGGCTACACCTTC
CDR3: CASSVGGDGYTF

V: TRBV4-3
size: few
D: TRBD2
J: TRBJ2-3
length: 17
DNA: TGCGCCAGCAGCCTCGGGACTAGCGGGGCTATCACAGATACGCAGTATTTT
CDR3: CASSLGTSGAITDTQYF

V: TRBV20-1
size: few
D: TRBD1
J: TRBJ1-1
length: 14
DNA: TGCAGTGCTAGGCAGACAGGGGAGGGGACTGAAGCTTTCTTT
CDR3: CSARQTGEGTEAFF

V: TRBV2
size: -
D: -
J: TRBJ1-1
length: 13
DNA: TGTGCCAGCAGTGAAGACAGGGCCACTGAAGCTTTCTTT
CDR3: CASSEDRATEAFF

V: TRBV11-2
size: -
D: TRBD2
J: TRBJ2-3
length: 15
DNA: TGTGCCAGCAGCTTAGGTACTAGCGGGGGATATACGCAGTATTTT
CDR3: CASSLGTSGGYTQYF

V: TRBV12-3/TRBV12-4
size: -
D: -
J: TRBJ1-3
length: 12
DNA: TGTGCCAGCACCGTAGGAGGAAACACCATATATTTT
CDR3: CASTVGGNTIYF

V: TRBV5-1
size: -
D: -
J: TRBJ2-7
length: 17
DNA: TGCGCCAGCAGCCCCCTGTGGGGGGGCAGCTCCTACAATGAGCAGTACTTC
CDR3: CASSPLWGGSSYNEQYF

V: TRBV5-6
size: -
D: -
J: TRBJ2-1
length: 14
DNA: TGTGTCAGCAGTCCCGGGACGGGGAACAGTAGGCAGTTCTTC
CDR3: CVSSPGTGNSRQFF

V: TRBV11-2
size: -
D: -
J: TRBJ2-7
length: 15
DNA: TGTGCCAGCAGCTTAGTGGTGTCAGCCACCTACGAGCAGTACTTC
CDR3: CASSLVVSATYEQYF

V: TRBV20-1
size: few
D: -
J: TRBJ2-1
length: 15
DNA: TGCAGTGCTAGAGGGGGGGCCGTTTCCTACAATGAGCAGTTCTTC
CDR3: CSARGGAVSYNEQFF

V: TRBV7-2
size: many
D: -
J: TRBJ1-2
length: 16
DNA: TGTGCCAGCAGGGAGGCGGGACAAATTATATGGGATGGCTACACCTTC
CDR3: CASREAGQIIWDGYTF

V: TRBV7-9
size: many
D: -
J: TRBJ2-5
length: 14
DNA: TGTGCCAGCAGCTTAGTTCTTCAGCCAGAGACCCAGTACTTC
CDR3: CASSLVLQPETQYF

V: TRBV29-1
size: few
D: -
J: TRBJ2-4
length: 14
DNA: TGCAGCGCCCGGGTCTGGGAGGCCAAAAACATTCAGTACTTC
CDR3: CSARVWEAKNIQYF

V: TRBV6-6
size: -
D: -
J: TRBJ1-4
length: 11
DNA: TGTGCCAGCAACAAGGATGAAAAACCGTTTTTT
CDR3: CASNKDEKPFF

V: TRBV12-3/TRBV12-4
size: few
D: TRBD2
J: TRBJ2-7
length: 15
DNA: TGTGCCAGCAGTTCCACTAGCGGGGGAGTATACGAGCAGTACTTC
CDR3: CASSSTSGGVYEQYF

V: TRBV29-1
size: -
D: -
J: TRBJ1-1
length: 11
DNA: TGCAGCGTCGAAGGGTGGACTGAAGCTTTCTTT
CDR3: CSVEGWTEAFF

V: TRBV2
size: few
D: -
J: TRBJ1-2
length: 13
DNA: TGTGCCAGCAGCGCTAGGAACCCAGGGGGCTACACCTTC
CDR3: CASSARNPGGYTF

V: TRBV2
size: few
D: -
J: TRBJ1-2
length: 16
DNA: TGTGCCAGCGTCAAGAGGGCCGGGGAGCCGGGCTATGGCTACACCTTC
CDR3: CASVKRAGEPGYGYTF

V: TRBV7-2
size: -
D: TRBD1
J: TRBJ2-3
length: 16
DNA: TGTGCCAGCAGCTTAGGGGGACAGATTAGCACAGATACGCAGTATTTT
CDR3: CASSLGGQISTDTQYF

V: TRBV6-2/TRBV6-3
size: -
D: TRBD1
J: TRBJ2-7
length: 18
DNA: TGTGCCAGCAGTTACTCGGGTCCGCGGGACAGGGAGCCCTACGAGCAGTACTTC
CDR3: CASSYSGPRDREPYEQYF

V: TRBV12-3/TRBV12-4
size: -
D: -
J: TRBJ2-1
length: 13
DNA: TGTGCCAGCAGCACTCTAGTTGGTAATGAGCAGTTCTTC
CDR3: CASSTLVGNEQFF

V: TRBV7-9
size: few
D: -
J: TRBJ2-3
length: 12
DNA: TGTGCCAGCAGCCCCCAGGGGATTACGCAGTATTTT
CDR3: CASSPQGITQYF

V: TRBV2
size: few
D: -
J: TRBJ2-7
length: 12
DNA: TGTGCCAGCTTTTCGACAGACAATGAGCAGTACTTC
CDR3: CASFSTDNEQYF

V: TRBV20-1
size: few
D: -
J: TRBJ2-2
length: 12
DNA: TGCAGTGCTAGCGGTAACACCGGGGAGCTGTTTTTT
CDR3: CSASGNTGELFF

V: TRBV4-2
size: -
D: -
J: TRBJ1-5
length: 15
DNA: TGTGCCAGCAGCCAAGACACCAGTCTGAATCGGCCCCAGCATTTT
CDR3: CASSQDTSLNRPQHF

V: TRBV12-3/TRBV12-4
size: once
D: -
J: TRBJ2-3
length: 15
DNA: TGTGCCAGCAGTGGTGAGGAGGATCACACAGATACGCAGTATTTT
CDR3: CASSGEEDHTDTQYF

V: TRBV20-1
size: -
D: -
J: TRBJ1-2
length: 12
DNA: TGCAGTGCTAGAAATCGGGGTGAGGGCTACACCTTC
CDR3: CSARNRGEGYTF

V: TRBV6-6
size: many
D: -
J: TRBJ2-4
length: 11
DNA: TGTGCCAGCAGTCCCCAAAACATTCAGTACTTC
CDR3: CASSPQNIQYF

V: TRBV18
size: few
D: -
J: TRBJ2-7
length: 16
DNA: TGTGCCAGCTCACCACTGTCTACGGACATGTCCTACGAGCAGTACTTC
CDR3: CASSPLSTDMSYEQYF

V: TRBV20-1
size: -
D: TRBD1
J: TRBJ1-2
length: 15
DNA: TGCAGTGCTAGACCAAGGAGACAGGGAACCTATGGCTACACCTTC
CDR3: CSARPRRQGTYGYTF

V: TRBV7-3
size: many
D: TRBD1
J: TRBJ2-3
length: 15
DNA: TGTGCCAGCAGCCGGTCGAGGGGGCCGACAGATACGCAGTATTTT
CDR3: CASSRSRGPTDTQYF

V: TRBV4-1
size: few
D: TRBD2
J: TRBJ2-3
length: 19
DNA: TGCGCCAGCAGCCAGCCTACCGGGACTAGCGGGGGAAGCACAGATACGCAGTATTTT
CDR3: CASSQPTGTSGGSTDTQYF

V: TRBV4-2
size: few
D: -
J: TRBJ1-2
length: 17
DNA: TGTGCCAGCAGCCAAGATCTGGGGCCCAGCGCTAACTATGGCTACACCTTC
CDR3: CASSQDLGPSANYGYTF

V: TRBV29-1
size: many
D: TRBD1
J: TRBJ2-5
length: 13
DNA: TGCAGCGTTGATCCCAGGGGGCGGGAGACCCAGTACTTC
CDR3: CSVDPRGRETQYF

V: TRBV12-5
size: few
D: -
J: TRBJ1-1
length: 12
DNA: TGTGCTAGTGGTTGGGGGGATAATGAAGCTTTCTTT
CDR3: CASGWGDNEAFF